Each of the 7 T cell receptor beta chains below was sequenced from the same sample in a study of cytomegalovirus exposure and HLA in healthy donors. Primers: 60 Vbeta forward and 13 Jbeta reverse. Data came from immunoSEQ multiplex PCR; TCRdb stores just in-frame clones and leaves some out. The sample yields about 55,000 clones, about 76% seen once. Sequencing used PBMCs. The receptors were sampled from a female donor in good health and CMV-seronegative.

This sequence joins TRBV4-3 and TRBJ2-3; 7 nucleotides match TRBD2. Unmatched junction bases numbered 8, after V lost 0 bases and J lost 2 bases. This CDR3 contains 17 residues. Germline-derived CDR1 and CDR2 are LGHNA and YSLEER. CDR3 protein: CASSQDSGGRDTDTQYF. CDR3 bases: TGCGCCAGCAGCCAAGATTCGGGCGGGAGAGACACAGATACGCAGTATTTT.

This chain links TRBV7-8 with TRBJ2-7; 10 nucleotides align to TRBD1. This CDR3 spans 17 amino acids. V shed 1 base, J shed 4 bases, and the junction held 10 bases outside the gene matches. Germline V gene sequence: CDR1 SGHVS, CDR2 FQNEAQ. The CDR3, as DNA: TGTGCCAGCAGCTTAGAGAGAGGGGGACAGGGGCCTTACGAGCAGTACTTC. Encoded protein: CASSLERGGQGPYEQYF.

This chain uses TRBV6-6 with TRBJ2-5; D gene ambiguous. Germline-derived CDR1 and CDR2 are MNHNY and SVGAGI (reference sequence). CDR3 length: 14 amino acids. V was clipped by 2 bases and J by 0 bases, with 7 bases between them. CDR3 coding DNA: TGTGCCAGCAGTTACCCCCACAACCAAGAGACCCAGTACTTC. Amino acids: CASSYPHNQETQYF.

V and J are TRBV11-2 and TRBJ2-7; 9 nucleotides line up with TRBD2. The CDR3 contains 13 residues. Germline trimming cut 5 bases from V and 5 bases from J; bases unmatched to any gene: 4. Per the germline V gene, CDR1 is SGHAT and CDR2 is FQNNGV. The CDR3 DNA reads TGTGCCAGCAGCCCGGGACTAGCCAACGAGCAGTACTTC. It encodes CASSPGLANEQYF.

The V call is TRBV7-6, the J call TRBJ2-7; 7 positions match TRBD2. This CDR3 spans 15 amino acids. CDR1 is SGHVS, CDR2 FNYEAQ, per germline. Trimming at V came to 5 bases and at J to 3 bases, leaving 10 bases not matched to a gene. CDR3 DNA sequence: TGTGCCAGCAGCCACGAAACGGGAGGTGGCTACGAGCAGTACTTC. It codes for CASSHETGGGYEQYF.

This clone was seen once. V is TRBV15 and J is TRBJ1-4; D is perhaps TRBD1 (5 bases). The V end lost 5 bases, the J end lost 11 bases, and 24 bases lay between the germline ends. Looked up from germline, CDR1 is LNHNV and CDR2 is YYDKDF (reference sequence). The CDR3 is 16 amino acids. CDR3 region: CATSLGLLGLTEKLFF. As DNA, the CDR3 is TGTGCCACCAGCTTGGGTCTTTTGGGGCTGACAGAGAAACTGTTTTTT.

Only a few counts were recorded for this clone. The chain recombines TRBV2 with TRBJ2-7; D is unclear. The CDR3 consists of 12 residues. Between the trimmed V and J ends, which lost 2 bases and 4 bases, there was a span of 6 bases. From germline, CDR1 is SNHLY and CDR2 FYNNEI. The CDR3 here is CASSETGYEQYF. The CDR3 nucleotides are TGTGCCAGCAGTGAAACTGGTTACGAGCAGTACTTC.